A single sample gave rise to the 27 T cell receptor beta chains below, sequenced in a study of human T cells and chemical hapten exposure. TCRdb called the RACE reads again in MiXCR, with one record for every CDR3 protein. The sample lists 90,000 to 120,000 distinct CDR3 sequences, approximately 10% seen once, with approximately 4% in the top ten. Time point specified: patch test 1, 2 weeks after DPC sensitization. The sample's treatment: therapeutic diphenylcyclopropenone sensitization with weekly scalp DPC. Sequencing was performed on whole blood, taken in connection with sensitization to the hapten diphenylcyclopropenone (DPC). These receptors were obtained from a woman aged 40 to 50 with alopecia areata. Some clones in this sample may be carry-over from other donors' samples.

The sample holds a few counts of this clonotype. The chain uses TRBV7-7 and TRBJ2-5, with 8 bases fitting TRBD2. The V segment lost 4 bases and the J segment 2 bases; nucleotides outside the gene matches: 6. This CDR3 comprises 15 residues. Germline V lookup: CDR1 SSHAT, CDR2 FNYEAQ (reference sequence). CDR3 DNA: TGTGCCAGCAGCTCGGGTCAGCGGGGGCAAGAGACCCAGTACTTC. Its translation is CASSSGQRGQETQYF.

There are many counts of this clonotype. This chain joins TRBV29-1 and TRBJ1-2; 7 bases match TRBD1. V shed 7 bases, J shed 0 bases, and the junction held 5 bases outside the gene matches. CDR1 and CDR2 from the germline V gene are SQVTM and ANQGSEA. This CDR3 is built from 13 residues. The CDR3 protein is CSAQGETNYGYTF. CDR3 coding DNA: TGCAGCGCTCAGGGGGAAACTAACTATGGCTACACCTTC. The variable domain in full, completed from reference TRBV29-1 and TRBJ1-2, reads SAVISQKPSRDICQRGTSLTIQCQVDSQVTMMFWYRQQPGQSLTLIATANQGSEATYESGFVIDKFPISRPNLTFSTLTVSNMSPEDSSIYLCSAQGETNYGYTFGSGTRLTVV.

In this sample, this clonotype turned up a few times. The gene calls are TRBV28 and TRBJ1-3; D is uncertain. The CDR3 extends over 15 amino acids. V dropped 7 bases and J dropped 4 bases, with 17 bases sitting between them. Germline CDR1 reads MDHEN; CDR2 reads SYDVKM. CDR3 sequence reads: CASKQMGVGGNTIYF. The CDR3 DNA follows: TGTGCCAGCAAACAAATGGGAGTTGGAGGAAACACCATATATTTT.

This clonotype was observed a few times. The gene calls are TRBV19 and TRBJ2-7; 7 nucleotides match TRBD1. Germline CDR1 is LNHDA and CDR2 is SQIVND (reference sequence). The CDR3 has 15 residues. V trimming: 3 bases; J trimming: 2 bases; junction bases outside the gene matches: 7. In DNA, the CDR3 is TGTGCCAGTAGTATGGCCGCGACAGGGCCCTACGAGCAGTACTTC. It is translated as CASSMAATGPYEQYF. Combining the CDR3 with reference TRBV19 and TRBJ2-7 gives the whole variable domain DGGITQSPKYLFRKEGQNVTLSCEQNLNHDAMYWYRQDPGQGLRLIYYSQIVNDFQKGDIAEGYSVSREKKESFPLTVTSAQKNPTAFYLCASSMAATGPYEQYFGPGTRLTVT.

The rearrangement links TRBV5-6 to TRBJ2-5, with D possibly being TRBD2 (6 bases). From germline, CDR1 is SGHDT and CDR2 YYEEEE. V was shortened by 10 bases and J by 2 bases, with 18 bases between the two germline ends. This CDR3 is built from 14 residues. CDR3 loop: CAASRRGTQETQYF. The CDR3 nucleotides are TGTGCCGCCTCACGGAGGGGTACTCAAGAGACCCAGTACTTC.

This clonotype has at least ten counts. In nucleotides, the CDR3 is TGTGCCAGCAGCTTAGCGAGGGTTAGCTCCTACAATGAGCAGTTCTTC. Its translation is CASSLARVSSYNEQFF. V and J are TRBV7-2 and TRBJ2-1, with a possible D match to TRBD2 (5 bases). The CDR3 is 16 amino acids. Trimming left V 0 bases short and J 0 bases short, with 9 bases between. In germline, CDR1 is SGHTA, CDR2 FQGNSA.

This clonotype was detected ten times or more. The chain couples TRBV7-2 to TRBJ2-6, with unresolved D. Germline-derived CDR1 and CDR2 are SGHTA and FQGNSA. This CDR3 region has 17 residues. Between the trimmed V and J ends, which lost 2 bases and 0 bases, there was a span of 11 bases. Written as DNA, the CDR3 is TGTGCCAGCAGCTTACCAGGAGTTAACTCTGGGGCCAACGTCCTGACTTTC. Translated: CASSLPGVNSGANVLTF.

This clonotype was seen ten or more times. This chain connects TRBV27 to TRBJ2-7; 7 positions match TRBD1. Germline V lookup: CDR1 MNHEY, CDR2 SMNVEV (reference sequence). This CDR3 is 14 amino acids long. Trimming removed 6 bases from V and 3 bases from J; junction bases left unmatched: 8. The CDR3 here is CASRRTGDSYEQYF. In DNA form, the CDR3 reads TGTGCCAGCAGAAGGACAGGCGATAGCTACGAGCAGTACTTC.

This clonotype occurred many times. CDR3 sequence reads: CAWGVWGNQPQHF. CDR3 coding DNA: TGTGCCTGGGGGGTGTGGGGCAATCAGCCCCAGCATTTT. This chain uses TRBV30 with TRBJ1-5; D not certain. This CDR3 is built from 13 residues. Per germline, CDR1 GTSNPN and CDR2 SVGIG (reference sequence). V lost 5 bases to trimming and J lost 2 bases, with 10 bases between them. Looking up the rest from reference TRBV30 and TRBJ1-5 gives the full variable domain: SQTIHQWPATLVQPVGSPLSLECTVEGTSNPNLYWYRQAAGRGLQLLFYSVGIGQISSEVPQNLSASRPQDRQFILSSKKLLLSDSGFYLCAWGVWGNQPQHFGDGTRLSIL.

The V call is TRBV2, the J call TRBJ1-5, with 7 bases fitting TRBD1. The V gene's germline CDR1 is SNHLY and CDR2 FYNNEI. The CDR3 totals 14 residues. J was trimmed by 2 bases and V by 6 bases; bases with no gene match: 4. CDR3 DNA sequence: TGTGCCAGCAGGGAGGGGGCCGGCAATCAGCCCCAGCATTTT. It translates to CASREGAGNQPQHF.

There are many counts of this clonotype. The rearrangement joins TRBV9 to TRBJ2-5; 7 bases fit TRBD1. V lost 4 bases, J lost 0 bases, and 6 bases stayed unmatched. CDR3 length equals 15 residues. Germline V lookup: CDR1 SGDLS, CDR2 YYNGEE. CDR3 sequence: CASSFQDRDQETQYF. CDR3 in DNA: TGTGCCAGCAGCTTCCAAGACAGGGACCAAGAGACCCAGTACTTC.

The CDR3 DNA follows: TGTGCCAGCAGCCTCTTTGAGCGGGGGGCCATATACAATGAGCAGTTCTTC. It is translated as CASSLFERGAIYNEQFF. J is TRBJ2-1 and V is TRBV12-3 or TRBV12-4, with 9 bases fitting TRBD2. J was trimmed by 4 bases and V by 6 bases; bases with no gene match: 13. The length of the CDR3 is 17 residues.

This clonotype turned up a few times. V gene TRBV6-1 combines with J gene TRBJ1-5, with 10 bases identical to TRBD1. Germline V gives CDR1 MNHNS, CDR2 SASEGT. The CDR3 spans 18 residues. The ends lost 2 bases at V and 1 base at J; junction bases unmatched: 8. The CDR3 sequence: CASSELRGQGISNQPQHF. CDR3 DNA sequence: TGTGCCAGCAGTGAACTTAGGGGACAGGGGATAAGCAATCAGCCCCAGCATTTT.

This clonotype was observed at least ten times. The chain uses TRBV29-1 and TRBJ1-2; D ambiguous. V gave up 3 bases and J gave up 8 bases, with 10 bases separating them. Per the germline V gene, CDR1 is SQVTM and CDR2 is ANQGSEA. This CDR3 has 11 residues. CDR3 sequence reads: CSVDHQGGYTF. The CDR3 bases are TGCAGCGTTGATCACCAAGGAGGCTACACCTTC.

This clonotype was seen many times. This chain links TRBV7-2 with TRBJ2-3; tentatively, D is TRBD1 (7 bases). There are 14 residues in the CDR3. The V gene lost 6 bases and the J gene lost 2 bases, with 12 bases spanning the gap. CDR1 SGHTA and CDR2 FQGNSA come from the germline V gene. The CDR3 sequence is CASRRDSDTDTQYF. CDR3 nucleotides: TGTGCCAGCAGGCGGGACAGCGACACAGATACGCAGTATTTT.

The chain employs TRBV7-6 and TRBJ2-2; perhaps TRBD2 as D (5 bases). There are 15 residues in the CDR3. CDR1 is SGHVS, CDR2 FNYEAQ, per germline. V lost 5 bases to trimming and J lost 4 bases, with 14 bases between them. This chain's CDR3 is CASSQDAAGTGELFF. Written as DNA, the CDR3 is TGTGCCAGCAGCCAAGACGCGGCGGGCACCGGGGAGCTGTTTTTT.

The rearrangement uses TRBV18 and TRBJ2-5; D unclear. This CDR3 spans 15 amino acids. V was trimmed by 2 bases and J by 0 bases, leaving 10 bases between them. The V gene's germline CDR1 is KGHSH and CDR2 LQKENI. As DNA, the CDR3 is TGTGCCAGCTCACCAACCATAGCAGACCAAGAGACCCAGTACTTC. This translates into CASSPTIADQETQYF. Based on the CDR3 plus reference TRBV18 and TRBJ2-5, the full variable domain is NAGVMQNPRHLVRRRGQEARLRCSPMKGHSHVYWYRQLPEEGLKFMVYLQKENIIDESGMPKERFSAEFPKEGPSILRIQQVVRGDSAAYFCASSPTIADQETQYFGPGTRLLVL.

This clonotype showed up many times. The chain carries TRBV20-1 and TRBJ1-4; 8 positions match TRBD1. This CDR3 is built from 14 residues. The ends lost 5 bases at V and 8 bases at J; junction bases unmatched: 10. The germline gives CDR1 DFQATT, CDR2 SNEGSKA (reference sequence). Here the CDR3 DNA reads TGCAGTGCTCCCTGGGACAGGCGTGGAGAAAAACTGTTTTTT. Translating gives CSAPWDRRGEKLFF.

The chain carries TRBV25-1 and TRBJ2-5; D unclear. CDR3 length: 13 amino acids. V was pared by 1 base and J by 4 bases, with 7 bases between. Germline CDR1 reads MGHDK; CDR2 reads SYGVNS. DNA of the CDR3: TGTGCCAGCAGTGAATCGCAAAGAGAGACCCAGTACTTC. Translating gives CASSESQRETQYF. Filled out from reference TRBV25-1 and TRBJ2-5, the complete variable domain reads EADIYQTPRYLVIGTGKKITLECSQTMGHDKMYWYQQDPGMELHLIHYSYGVNSTEKGDLSSESTVSRIRTEHFPLTLESARPSHTSQYLCASSESQRETQYFGPGTRLLVL.

The chain recombines TRBV9 with TRBJ2-3; perhaps TRBD2 as D (6 bases). Germline V CDR1 and CDR2: SGDLS, YYNGEE. V was pared by 3 bases and J by 1 base, with 15 bases between. The length of the CDR3 is 16 residues. The CDR3: CASSAGLTQGTDTQYF. CDR3 coding DNA: TGTGCCAGCAGCGCCGGACTAACACAAGGCACAGATACGCAGTATTTT.

The V gene is TRBV3-1, the J gene TRBJ2-5; D possibly corresponds to TRBD2 (7 bases). The CDR3 is 18 residues long. The germline V and J ends were trimmed by 0 bases and 0 bases, with 17 bases remaining between them. Per germline, CDR1 LGHDT and CDR2 YNNKEL (reference sequence). CDR3 DNA sequence: TGTGCCAGCAGCCAAGATTCTTGGGGCGGGGGCCACCAAGAGACCCAGTACTTC. Protein: CASSQDSWGGGHQETQYF.

This clonotype has ten or more counts. The chain links TRBV20-1 to TRBJ2-7, with 13 bases fitting TRBD2. Looked up from germline, CDR1 is DFQATT and CDR2 is SNEGSKA (reference sequence). The V segment lost 4 bases and the J segment 2 bases; nucleotides outside the gene matches: 5. CDR3 length: 15 amino acids. In nucleotides, the CDR3 is TGCAGTGCTAAGACGGGACTAGCGGGGCCCTACGAGCAGTACTTC. Translation: CSAKTGLAGPYEQYF.

The chain joins TRBV5-1 to TRBJ2-2; perhaps TRBD1 as D (6 bases). Between the trimmed V and J ends, which lost 7 bases and 5 bases, there was a span of 15 bases. CDR1 and CDR2 from the germline V gene are SGHRS and YFSETQ. This CDR3 is built from 14 residues. The CDR3 DNA is TGCGCCAGCGCCCTGACAGGAACGACCGGGGAGCTGTTTTTT. This gives the protein CASALTGTTGELFF.

J is TRBJ2-7 and V is TRBV30; D might be TRBD2 (6 bases). The germline CDR1 and CDR2 sequences are GTSNPN and SVGIG (reference sequence). The CDR3 is 15 amino acids. The V gene lost 0 bases and the J gene lost 2 bases, with 14 bases spanning the gap. The CDR3 DNA follows: TGTGCCTGGAGTGTACGAACGGGGGTGGCCTACGAGCAGTACTTC. Protein: CAWSVRTGVAYEQYF.

The chain uses TRBV20-1 and TRBJ2-3; unclear D gene. Germline-derived CDR1 and CDR2 are DFQATT and SNEGSKA (reference sequence). The CDR3 has 17 residues. V shed 3 bases and J shed 2 bases, with 21 bases lying between them. CDR3 region: CSASASRGSHPTDTQYF. CDR3 nucleotides: TGCAGTGCTAGCGCCTCCCGCGGCTCCCATCCCACAGATACGCAGTATTTT.

There are a few counts of this clonotype. The chain links TRBV25-1 to TRBJ2-5; 7 nucleotides line up with TRBD1. Germline V gene data show CDR1 as MGHDK and CDR2 as SYGVNS. The V gene end was trimmed by 3 bases and the J gene end by 3 bases; junction bases not matched to a gene: 16. The CDR3 is 18 amino acids. The CDR3 spells CASSDLGDTGEEKETQYF. The CDR3 nucleotides are TGTGCCAGCAGTGACCTTGGGGATACAGGGGAAGAAAAAGAGACCCAGTACTTC.

As regards this clonotype: At one boundary the junction diverges from the germline segment, which might be a read error. The rearrangement joins TRBV4-3 to TRBJ1-1; the D is unclear. Germline V gives CDR1 LGHNA, CDR2 YSLEER. This CDR3 is 17 amino acids long. The CDR3 here is CPSSQPSWRDRETEAFF. The CDR3 region has the DNA TGCCCCAGCAGCCAACCATCATGGAGGGATAGAGAAACTGAAGCTTTCTTT.